This T cell receptor beta chain was sequenced in a study of OX40 agonist ivuxolimab in advanced cancers. Background on the study: One patient with hepatocellular carcinoma and two with cutaneous melanoma, three in all, had partial responses.

Findings and limits, study-wide: The CD4+ and CD8+ T cells in the blood had expanded clonally by week 6 at 0.1 to 3.0 mg/kg.

On this clone: What it binds is not known.

Generated by immunoSEQ multiplex PCR, the TCRdb table keeps only in-frame clones and is missing some. The top ten hold about 0.51% of the sample, which has 70,000 to 95,000 clones, 90% to 95% seen once. This CDR3 comprises 15 residues. V lost 6 bases, J lost 4 bases, and 18 bases lay in between. CDR1 and CDR2 from the germline V gene are MNHNS and SASEGT. The sequencing used CD4+ or CD8+ T cells sorted from blood, collected in a trial of the OX40 agonist ivuxolimab. The TCR originated in an adult with an advanced solid tumor such as melanoma, head and neck, liver or kidney cancer. The chain joins TRBV6-1 to TRBJ1-2, with D perhaps matching TRBD1 (6 bases). The CDR3 bases are TGTGCCAGCAGCCAGACAGGCCTAACTGGCTATGGCTACACCTTC. Residues: CASSQTGLTGYGYTF.